This TCR beta chain was retrieved from a study of control samples from healthy donors and cancer patients. The CDR3 is 13 residues long. Trimming cost V 6 bases and J 8 bases, with 11 bases left between them. Generated by immunoSEQ multiplex PCR, the TCRdb table keeps only in-frame clones and is missing some. The data contain around 110,000 clones, 70% to 90% of them singletons. The rearrangement links TRBV12-3 or TRBV12-4 to TRBJ1-6; no clear D gene. Sequenced input: blood. This clonotype originated in a woman aged 70 to 79 in good health. CDR3 nucleotides: TGTGCCAGCAGCCGGGCTTGGGATTCACCCCTCCACTTT. It yields the protein CASSRAWDSPLHF.